Below are 9 T cell receptor beta chains sequenced from a single sample in a study of blood T cells in healthy people across ages (dated by TCRdb to about 2015). To prepare the library, 5' RACE was applied. Sequencing relied on an Illumina HiSeq 2500. The second PCR ran for about 7 to 11 cycles and used a J-beta primer mix along with a sample-barcoded 5' primer. The raw public reads went through TCRdb reprocessing: fastp at Q25, MiXCR clone calling, in-frame beta chains kept. Every CDR3 protein is listed once, alongside the most common genes and DNA of its rows. The sample yields hundreds of thousands of distinct CDR3 sequences; roughly 20% were counted once. The ten largest clones capture about 3.6% of the sample. The material sequenced was blood. All receptors derive from a man between 65 and 79 years old in good health.

This clonotype was detected only a few times. The genes are TRBV6-1 and TRBJ1-6, with TRBD1 identical over 7 bases. V shed 7 bases, J shed 6 bases, and the junction held 3 bases outside the gene matches. The germline CDR1 and CDR2 sequences are MNHNS and SASEGT. The CDR3 totals 13 residues. The CDR3 nucleotides are TGTGCCAGCACTGACAGGGCTAATTCACCCCTCCACTTT. Translated: CASTDRANSPLHF.

The V and J genes are TRBV19 and TRBJ2-5; possible D gene TRBD2, 5 bases. CDR1 LNHDA and CDR2 SQIVND come from the germline V gene (reference sequence). The CDR3 spans 16 residues. The V end lost 2 bases, the J end lost 1 base, and 14 bases lay between the germline ends. CDR3 region: CASSISPSNLQETQYF. The CDR3 coding sequence is TGTGCCAGTAGTATATCACCTAGCAATCTCCAAGAGACCCAGTACTTC.

V and J are TRBV25-1 and TRBJ2-7; TRBD1 might be the D (6 bases). Trimming removed 3 bases from V and 2 bases from J, with 14 bases in between. The CDR3 runs to 15 residues. The germline CDR1 and CDR2 sequences are MGHDK and SYGVNS. CDR3 region: CASSDGTLHPYEQYF. In DNA form, the CDR3 reads TGTGCCAGCAGTGATGGGACACTGCATCCCTACGAGCAGTACTTC.

This clonotype was detected a few times. The chain employs TRBV25-1 and TRBJ1-2; D possibly corresponds to TRBD1 (5 bases). With 1 base removed from V and 4 bases from J, the gap between germline ends came to 7 bases. Germline V gene data show CDR1 as MGHDK and CDR2 as SYGVNS. The CDR3 spans 13 residues. CDR3 amino acids: CASSESGGYGYTF. The CDR3 nucleotides are TGTGCCAGCAGTGAATCGGGGGGCTATGGCTACACCTTC.

Details on this clonotype: The junction departs from the called germline gene at one end, perhaps through a read error. This chain joins TRBV3-1 and TRBJ1-4, with 7 bases fitting TRBD1. The CDR3 is 15 amino acids. The germline V gene has CDR1 LGHDT and CDR2 YNNKEL (reference sequence). This chain's CDR3 is CASNQKSQGSEKLFF. CDR3 coding DNA: TGTGCCAGCAACCAAAAGTCACAGGGGAGTGAAAAACTGTTTTTT.

In this sample, this clonotype turned up a few times. This chain joins TRBV20-1 and TRBJ2-7; a possible D gene is TRBD1 (6 bases). This CDR3 contains 12 residues. V lost 6 bases and J 3 bases, leaving 12 bases between the germline ends. Germline values: CDR1 DFQATT, CDR2 SNEGSKA (reference sequence). Written as DNA, the CDR3 is TGCAGTGCCACCGGACAGTTCTACGAGCAGTACTTC. It encodes CSATGQFYEQYF.

As DNA, the CDR3 is TGTGCCAGCAGCCGGCAGGGCTTGGGCCAAGAGACCCAGTACTTC. Its protein product is CASSRQGLGQETQYF. The V gene is TRBV7-9, the J gene TRBJ2-5; TRBD1 is a possible D gene (5 bases). CDR3 length: 15 amino acids. Trimming took off 5 bases at V and 1 base at J, with 14 bases between the two ends. In germline, CDR1 is SEHNR, CDR2 FQNEAQ (reference sequence).

Notes on this clonotype: It may be a read error: a sequence one base away is much more abundant. The chain is built from TRBV18 and TRBJ2-1; the match to TRBD1 covers 9 bases. This CDR3 is built from 13 residues. Trimming took 8 bases from V and 6 from J; bases not matched to a gene: 5. Germline CDR1 KGHSH, CDR2 LQKENI. The CDR3 loop is CASSPTGGNEQFF. CDR3 DNA sequence: TGTGCCAGCAGTCCGACAGGGGGCAATGAGCAGTTCTTC. Looking up the rest from reference TRBV18 and TRBJ2-1 gives the full variable domain: NAGVMQNPRHLVRRRGQEARLRCSPMKGHSHVYWYRQLPEEGLKFMVYLQKENIIDESGMPKERFSAEFPKEGPSILRIQQVVRGDSAAYFCASSPTGGNEQFFGPGTRLTVL.

This clonotype was observed a handful of times. The chain couples TRBV2 to TRBJ2-7; D gene unclear. Trimming removed 2 bases from V and 5 bases from J, with 10 bases in between. This CDR3 has 13 residues. Germline V gene sequence: CDR1 SNHLY, CDR2 FYNNEI. CDR3 sequence reads: CASSEYVRNEQYF. Written as DNA, the CDR3 is TGTGCCAGCAGTGAATACGTTCGGAACGAGCAGTACTTC.